This is a list of T cell receptor beta chains from one sample in a study of early T cells in non-severe SARS-CoV-2 infection. TCRdb processed the 5' RACE reads anew with MiXCR; each CDR3 protein has one entry. The repertoire holds roughly 30,000 distinct CDR3 sequences, with 4.5% to 5.5% as singletons. The sequenced sample was whole blood. The receptors originated from an adult who was a healthcare worker with PCR-confirmed SARS-CoV-2 infection or an uninfected control (not recorded which). Both conserved end residues are part of each CDR3. D genes are given only for firm matches. Not every row has a clone size; where given, it reads once, few, many or a size class.

length | D | size | J | V | DNA | CDR3
16 | - | - | TRBJ2-2 | TRBV5-5 | TGTGCCAGCAGCTTGGCCGGGGTGGCGAACACCGGGGAGCTGTTTTTT | CASSLAGVANTGELFF
12 | - | many | TRBJ1-1 | TRBV29-1 | TGCAGCTCCCGGGACGGGAACACTGAAGCTTTCTTT | CSSRDGNTEAFF
11 | - | many | TRBJ2-7 | TRBV14 | TGTGCCAGCAGCTGGCGGGGCGAGCAGTACTTC | CASSWRGEQYF
19 | TRBD2 | few | TRBJ2-5 | TRBV11-2 | TGTGCCAGCAGCTTATACGGACTAGCGACATCAAATAGCAAAGAGACCCAGTACTTC | CASSLYGLATSNSKETQYF
16 | TRBD2 | few | TRBJ2-3 | TRBV11-3 | TGTGCCAGCAGCCCGCAGCTAGCGGGACCCACAGATACGCAGTATTTT | CASSPQLAGPTDTQYF
15 | - | many | TRBJ2-2 | TRBV24-1 | TGTGCCACCAGTGATCCCGCGGCGAACACCGGGGAGCTGTTTTTT | CATSDPAANTGELFF
14 | TRBD2 | many | TRBJ2-7 | TRBV6-2/TRBV6-3 | TGTGCCAGCAAAAGAGCGGGGGGTTCCTACGAGCAGTACTTC | CASKRAGGSYEQYF
13 | - | - | TRBJ1-5 | TRBV19 | TGTGCCAGTAGTTTACTTGGCAATCAGCCCCAGCATTTT | CASSLLGNQPQHF
17 | TRBD2 | many | TRBJ2-2 | TRBV11-2 | TGTGCCAGCAGCTTAGAAACACTAGCGGAATCCACCGGGGAGCTGTTTTTT | CASSLETLAESTGELFF
18 | - | many | TRBJ1-5 | TRBV6-2/TRBV6-3 | TGTGCCAGCAGTTACTTAGAGTCGGGGCGGCGTCCCTATCAGCCCCAGCATTTT | CASSYLESGRRPYQPQHF
15 | - | few | TRBJ2-1 | TRBV10-3 | TGTGCCATCAGTGAGGGAGTTTCGGAGTACAATGAGCAGTTCTTC | CAISEGVSEYNEQFF
13 | - | many | TRBJ1-4 | TRBV29-1 | TGCAGCGTCCCCACGGGTCGTGGTGAAAAACTGTTTTTT | CSVPTGRGEKLFF
15 | - | many | TRBJ1-1 | TRBV7-3 | TGTGCCAGCAGCTTAAATACGCCCCTAAACACTGAAGCTTTCTTT | CASSLNTPLNTEAFF